Given below is one TCR beta chain in context. Its antigen is still unknown. The CDR3 sequence is 12 residues long. Per germline, CDR1 SGHRS and CDR2 YFSETQ. V was clipped by 7 bases and J by 5 bases, with 12 bases between them. Clones were sequenced by immunoSEQ multiplex PCR, and TCRdb holds only the in-frame ones, with some missing. The data show about 400,000 clones, with approximately 83% seen just once and about 8% held by the top ten. The data originate from a study of Ad26.COV2.S vaccination and SARS-CoV-2 variants. Study at large: Ad26.COV2.S arm of COV1001 included the donor. Each vaccinee took Ad26.COV2.S intramuscularly, once or twice 56 days apart.

Study conclusions and caveats: The placebo group had lower spike-specific TCR breadth than the vaccine recipients did. Spike-specific CD8+ and CD4+ T cell responses reportedly showed substantial breadth after vaccination.

The treatment is: 15 to 20 received Ad26.COV2.S at low or high dose, single or two shots; 5 received placebo; per-sample allocation not given. Sample collection was performed on day 63 after the first vaccine or placebo injection. The V call is TRBV5-1, the J call TRBJ2-5; D unclear. Source: peripheral blood, taken in a trial of Ad26.COV2.S vaccine versus placebo. The receptor was isolated from a person aged 18 to 59 who received the Ad26.COV2.S COVID-19 vaccine or a placebo. This CDR3 is CASASPGETQYF. In DNA, the CDR3 is TGCGCCAGCGCCTCCCCTGGGGAGACCCAGTACTTC.